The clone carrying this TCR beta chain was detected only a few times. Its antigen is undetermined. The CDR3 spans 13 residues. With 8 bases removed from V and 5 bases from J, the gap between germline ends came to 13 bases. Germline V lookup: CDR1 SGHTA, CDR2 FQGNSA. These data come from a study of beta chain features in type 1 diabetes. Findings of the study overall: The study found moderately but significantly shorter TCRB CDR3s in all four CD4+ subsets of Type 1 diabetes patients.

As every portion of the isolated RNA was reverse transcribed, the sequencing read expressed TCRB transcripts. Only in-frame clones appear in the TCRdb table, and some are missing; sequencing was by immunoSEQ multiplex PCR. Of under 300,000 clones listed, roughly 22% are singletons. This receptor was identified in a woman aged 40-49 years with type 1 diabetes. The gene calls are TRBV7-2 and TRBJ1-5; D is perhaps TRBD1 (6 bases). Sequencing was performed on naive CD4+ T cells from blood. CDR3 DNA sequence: TGTGCCAGCGGAAGGGCAGGGGATCAGCCCCAGCATTTT. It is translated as CASGRAGDQPQHF.